These T cell receptor beta chains were read from a single sample in a study of blood T cell repertoires in COVID-19. The assay was immunoSEQ multiplex PCR, and TCRdb's table has in-frame clones only and misses some. The sample yields some 200,000 clones, almost 85% seen once. Sequencing was done on a sample of peripheral blood. All receptors derive from a human donor with acute or convalescent COVID-19. The donor label of this sample is uncertain. Each CDR3 is given with its conserved first and last residue. The order of the fields is J gene, V gene, clone size, D gene, CDR3 DNA, CDR3 protein. A D gene is named only where the DNA matches it firmly. Expanded clones are given a class, and other clones once, few, many or no size at all.

J gene: TRBJ1-1; V gene: TRBV5-4; clone size: .; D gene: .; CDR3 DNA: TGTGCCAGCAGCCCCCGGGACGGGAGGACTGAAGCTTTCTTT; CDR3 protein: CASSPRDGRTEAFF
J gene: TRBJ2-7; V gene: TRBV3-1/TRBV3-2; clone size: few; D gene: TRBD1; CDR3 DNA: TGTGCCAGCAGCCCGAAAGGGACAGGGTCCTACGAGCAGTACTTC; CDR3 protein: CASSPKGTGSYEQYF
J gene: TRBJ2-7; V gene: TRBV7-2; clone size: .; D gene: TRBD2; CDR3 DNA: TGTGCCAGCAGCTTACTTTGGCGGGGGGTGGACGAGCAGTACTTC; CDR3 protein: CASSLLWRGVDEQYF
J gene: TRBJ2-5; V gene: TRBV7-9; clone size: .; D gene: TRBD2; CDR3 DNA: TGTGCCAGCAGCTTAAAGACCCTAGCGGGAGGACAAGAGACCCAGTACTTC; CDR3 protein: CASSLKTLAGGQETQYF
J gene: TRBJ2-7; V gene: TRBV7-9; clone size: few; D gene: .; CDR3 DNA: TGTGCCAGCAGCTTACAGGGGAGCTCCTACGAGCAGTACTTC; CDR3 protein: CASSLQGSSYEQYF
J gene: TRBJ2-7; V gene: TRBV27; clone size: .; D gene: .; CDR3 DNA: TGTGCCAGCCGTACTCCACCCTCCTACGAGCAGTACTTC; CDR3 protein: CASRTPPSYEQYF
J gene: TRBJ1-6; V gene: TRBV24-1; clone size: .; D gene: .; CDR3 DNA: TGTGCCACCAGTGAAGGAGGGTATTCACCCCTCCACTTT; CDR3 protein: CATSEGGYSPLHF
J gene: TRBJ2-5; V gene: TRBV7-3; clone size: .; D gene: TRBD1; CDR3 DNA: TGTGCCAGCAGCCGGGACAGACTCTCTAGGGGGCAAGAGACCCAGTACTTC; CDR3 protein: CASSRDRLSRGQETQYF
J gene: TRBJ2-7; V gene: TRBV6-5; clone size: .; D gene: TRBD1; CDR3 DNA: TGTGCCAGCAGTTACACCGGGACAGGGGGCTACGAGCAGTACTTC; CDR3 protein: CASSYTGTGGYEQYF
J gene: TRBJ1-1; V gene: TRBV30; clone size: .; D gene: .; CDR3 DNA: TGTGCCGGACAAAGGGGAGGAAACACTGAAGCTTTCTTT; CDR3 protein: CAGQRGGNTEAFF
J gene: TRBJ2-2; V gene: TRBV18; clone size: .; D gene: TRBD2; CDR3 DNA: TGTGCCAGCTCACCGGTTAGGGGACTAACGAACACCGGGGAGCTGTTTTTT; CDR3 protein: CASSPVRGLTNTGELFF
J gene: TRBJ2-5; V gene: TRBV19; clone size: .; D gene: .; CDR3 DNA: TGTGCCAGTAGTACCCCACCGGGGGCCCAGTACTTC; CDR3 protein: CASSTPPGAQYF
J gene: TRBJ2-7; V gene: TRBV7-6; clone size: .; D gene: TRBD2; CDR3 DNA: TGTGCCAGCAGCTTAGCGGGGGGGACTCCCTCCTACGAGCAGTACTTC; CDR3 protein: CASSLAGGTPSYEQYF
J gene: TRBJ2-1; V gene: TRBV5-1; clone size: .; D gene: .; CDR3 DNA: TGCGCCAGCAGCATCCTTTGGGGGCGCTACAATGAGCAGTTCTTC; CDR3 protein: CASSILWGRYNEQFF
J gene: TRBJ1-2; V gene: TRBV4-2; clone size: .; D gene: .; CDR3 DNA: TGTGCCAGCAGCCGGGATGGACAGAGAGACTATGGCTACACCTTC; CDR3 protein: CASSRDGQRDYGYTF
J gene: TRBJ1-1; V gene: TRBV4-3; clone size: once; D gene: .; CDR3 DNA: TGCGCCAGCAGCCAAGATGGGGGGAAGGCTTTCTTT; CDR3 protein: CASSQDGGKAFF
J gene: TRBJ2-7; V gene: TRBV12-5; clone size: .; D gene: TRBD2; CDR3 DNA: TGTGCTAGTGGGCGACTAGCGAGCGAGCAGTACTTC; CDR3 protein: CASGRLASEQYF
J gene: TRBJ2-1; V gene: TRBV15; clone size: .; D gene: TRBD2; CDR3 DNA: TGTGCCACCAGCAGAGAGGGTAGCGGGCGTGAGCAGTTCTTC; CDR3 protein: CATSREGSGREQFF
J gene: TRBJ2-3; V gene: TRBV19; clone size: .; D gene: TRBD2; CDR3 DNA: TGTGCCAGTAGTATAGATTCTAGCGGTAGCACAGATACGCAGTATTTT; CDR3 protein: CASSIDSSGSTDTQYF
J gene: TRBJ1-2; V gene: TRBV5-8; clone size: .; D gene: .; CDR3 DNA: TGTGCCAGCAGCCCGTACTACTATGGCTACACCTTC; CDR3 protein: CASSPYYYGYTF
J gene: TRBJ1-5; V gene: TRBV28; clone size: .; D gene: .; CDR3 DNA: TGTGCCAGCAGTTTAGTGGGAGAGCCCCAGCATTTT; CDR3 protein: CASSLVGEPQHF
J gene: TRBJ1-5; V gene: TRBV12-3/TRBV12-4; clone size: .; D gene: .; CDR3 DNA: TGTGCCAGCAGTCCACAGGGCAATCAGCCCCAGCATTTT; CDR3 protein: CASSPQGNQPQHF
J gene: TRBJ2-1; V gene: TRBV27; clone size: .; D gene: .; CDR3 DNA: TGTGCCAGCAGCTCCGGACAGAGTGGGTCCTACAATGAGCAGTTCTTC; CDR3 protein: CASSSGQSGSYNEQFF
J gene: TRBJ1-1; V gene: TRBV29-1; clone size: .; D gene: .; CDR3 DNA: TGCAGCGTTGGTCCGGTGAACACTGAAGCTTTCTTT; CDR3 protein: CSVGPVNTEAFF
J gene: TRBJ2-3; V gene: TRBV7-3; clone size: .; D gene: .; CDR3 DNA: TGTGCCAGCAGCTTAACGTTAGGAGGGGGCGGCACAGATACGCAGTATTTT; CDR3 protein: CASSLTLGGGGTDTQYF
J gene: TRBJ1-4; V gene: TRBV18; clone size: .; D gene: TRBD1; CDR3 DNA: TGTGCCAGCTCACTACCCCGGACAGGGGGCGAGTCTAAGGAAAAACTGTTTTTT; CDR3 protein: CASSLPRTGGESKEKLFF
J gene: TRBJ2-1; V gene: TRBV6-6; clone size: .; D gene: TRBD1; CDR3 DNA: TGTGCCAGCAGAACCCGGGCAGGGGGCGCGAGGAATGAGCAGTTCTTC; CDR3 protein: CASRTRAGGARNEQFF
J gene: TRBJ2-1; V gene: TRBV6-6; clone size: .; D gene: TRBD2; CDR3 DNA: TGTGCCAGCAGCCGAGGAGGTAGCGGGAGGGCCCCTTACAATGAGCAGTTCTTC; CDR3 protein: CASSRGGSGRAPYNEQFF
J gene: TRBJ1-6; V gene: TRBV6-6; clone size: .; D gene: .; CDR3 DNA: TGTGCCAGCACCGCCCGCCGCGACCTCCACTTT; CDR3 protein: CASTARRDLHF
J gene: TRBJ1-5; V gene: TRBV6-2/TRBV6-3; clone size: .; D gene: TRBD1; CDR3 DNA: TGTGCCAGCAGTTCCACAGGGGGTGGCTCACAGCCCCAGCATTTT; CDR3 protein: CASSSTGGGSQPQHF
J gene: TRBJ1-1; V gene: TRBV19; clone size: .; D gene: .; CDR3 DNA: TGTGCCAGTAGTCCCCTGGGAGCGGGACTATCGAACACTGAAGCTTTCTTT; CDR3 protein: CASSPLGAGLSNTEAFF
J gene: TRBJ2-2; V gene: TRBV19; clone size: .; D gene: TRBD2; CDR3 DNA: TGTGCCAGTAGGGGTATAGCGGGTTCTTTCACCGGGGAGCTGTTTTTT; CDR3 protein: CASRGIAGSFTGELFF
J gene: TRBJ1-1; V gene: TRBV6-5; clone size: .; D gene: TRBD1; CDR3 DNA: TGTGCCAGCAGTTCACCGGGACAGGGGAAAGCTTTCTTT; CDR3 protein: CASSSPGQGKAFF
J gene: TRBJ2-1; V gene: TRBV25-1; clone size: .; D gene: TRBD1; CDR3 DNA: TGTGCCAGCAGTGGCCGGGACAGGGTAACCTACAATGAGCAGTTCTTC; CDR3 protein: CASSGRDRVTYNEQFF
J gene: TRBJ2-2; V gene: TRBV14; clone size: .; D gene: .; CDR3 DNA: TGTGCCAGCAGCCAAGATCGCACCGGGGAGCTGTTTTTT; CDR3 protein: CASSQDRTGELFF
J gene: TRBJ1-2; V gene: TRBV30; clone size: .; D gene: .; CDR3 DNA: TGTGCCTGGAGTGTGAGCCAGGGAAATGGCTACACCTTC; CDR3 protein: CAWSVSQGNGYTF
J gene: TRBJ1-2; V gene: TRBV5-1; clone size: .; D gene: TRBD1; CDR3 DNA: TGCGCCAGCAGCTCTCAGGGGGACTATGGCTACACCTTC; CDR3 protein: CASSSQGDYGYTF
J gene: TRBJ2-3; V gene: TRBV7-2; clone size: .; D gene: TRBD2; CDR3 DNA: TGTGCCAGCACTCTAAAGACTAGCGGGAGCGCAGATACGCAGTATTTT; CDR3 protein: CASTLKTSGSADTQYF
J gene: TRBJ1-4; V gene: TRBV9; clone size: .; D gene: TRBD1; CDR3 DNA: TGTGCCAGCAGCGTAGAAGGGACAGGGGTGGCCGAAAAACTGTTTTTT; CDR3 protein: CASSVEGTGVAEKLFF
J gene: TRBJ2-7; V gene: TRBV2; clone size: .; D gene: .; CDR3 DNA: TGTGCCAGCAGTGAGAAGGAGGGGACCGAGCAGTACTTC; CDR3 protein: CASSEKEGTEQYF
J gene: TRBJ2-7; V gene: TRBV5-4; clone size: .; D gene: .; CDR3 DNA: TGTGCCAGCAGCGTGTTTGGGGGGACAGCCCCCTACGAGCAGTACTTC; CDR3 protein: CASSVFGGTAPYEQYF
J gene: TRBJ1-4; V gene: TRBV5-5; clone size: .; D gene: .; CDR3 DNA: TGTGCCAGCAGCCCCGGACAGTCTCTTAATGAAAAACTGTTTTTT; CDR3 protein: CASSPGQSLNEKLFF
J gene: TRBJ1-1; V gene: TRBV5-4; clone size: .; D gene: .; CDR3 DNA: TGTGCCAGCAGCTTGGTGGCGGGGGCCGCCACTGAAGCTTTCTTT; CDR3 protein: CASSLVAGAATEAFF
J gene: TRBJ1-3; V gene: TRBV23-1; clone size: .; D gene: .; CDR3 DNA: TGCGCCAGCAGTCAAAACGGGGGAGGGGGACGGAACTCTGGAAACACCATATATTTT; CDR3 protein: CASSQNGGGGRNSGNTIYF
J gene: TRBJ2-4; V gene: TRBV3-1/TRBV3-2; clone size: .; D gene: .; CDR3 DNA: TGTGCCAGCAGCCAAGGGGTGAGGGCCAAAAACATTCAGTACTTC; CDR3 protein: CASSQGVRAKNIQYF
J gene: TRBJ1-1; V gene: TRBV6-5; clone size: .; D gene: .; CDR3 DNA: TGTGCCAGCGGTTGGGGGGTGGATTACAACACTGAAGCTTTCTTT; CDR3 protein: CASGWGVDYNTEAFF
J gene: TRBJ1-3; V gene: TRBV29-1; clone size: .; D gene: .; CDR3 DNA: TGCAGCGTGTTGGCAGGCTCTGGAAACACCATATATTTT; CDR3 protein: CSVLAGSGNTIYF
J gene: TRBJ1-5; V gene: TRBV7-2; clone size: .; D gene: .; CDR3 DNA: TGTGCCAGCAGCCGCGGAGGAGACAATCAGCCCCAGCATTTT; CDR3 protein: CASSRGGDNQPQHF
J gene: TRBJ2-1; V gene: TRBV7-2; clone size: .; D gene: TRBD1; CDR3 DNA: TGTGCCAGCAAATGGGACAGGGCCTACAATGAGCAGTTCTTC; CDR3 protein: CASKWDRAYNEQFF
J gene: TRBJ1-2; V gene: TRBV5-1; clone size: few; D gene: .; CDR3 DNA: TGCGCCAGCAGCTTGGATCATCCCGGGGGAACCTATGGCTACACCTTC; CDR3 protein: CASSLDHPGGTYGYTF
J gene: TRBJ1-1; V gene: TRBV2; clone size: .; D gene: .; CDR3 DNA: TGTGCCAGCAGTGGAGGGGGGGCCGTGAACACTGAAGCTTTCTTT; CDR3 protein: CASSGGGAVNTEAFF
J gene: TRBJ1-1; V gene: TRBV5-1; clone size: .; D gene: .; CDR3 DNA: TGCGCCAGCAGCGGGCAGTTAAACACTGAAGCTTTCTTT; CDR3 protein: CASSGQLNTEAFF